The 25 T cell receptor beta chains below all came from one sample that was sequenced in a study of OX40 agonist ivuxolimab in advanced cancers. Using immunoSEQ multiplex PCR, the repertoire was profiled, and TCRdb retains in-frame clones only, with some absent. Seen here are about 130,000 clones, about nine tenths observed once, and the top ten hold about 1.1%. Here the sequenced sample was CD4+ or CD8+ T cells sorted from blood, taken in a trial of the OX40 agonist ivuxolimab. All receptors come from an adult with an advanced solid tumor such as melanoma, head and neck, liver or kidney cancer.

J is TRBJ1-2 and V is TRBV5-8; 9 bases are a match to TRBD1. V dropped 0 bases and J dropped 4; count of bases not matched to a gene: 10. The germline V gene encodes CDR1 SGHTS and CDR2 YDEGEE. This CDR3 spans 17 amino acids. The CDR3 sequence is CASSLASSQGAIYGYTF. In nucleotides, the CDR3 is TGTGCCAGCAGCTTGGCCTCTTCACAGGGGGCTATCTATGGCTACACCTTC.

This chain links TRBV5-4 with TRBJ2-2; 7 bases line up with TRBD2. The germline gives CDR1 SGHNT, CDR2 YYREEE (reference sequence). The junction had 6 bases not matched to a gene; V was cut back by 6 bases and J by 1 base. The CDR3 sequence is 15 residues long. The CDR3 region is CASTQGGRNTGELFF. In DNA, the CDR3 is TGTGCCAGCACCCAGGGCGGGAGGAACACCGGGGAGCTGTTTTTT.

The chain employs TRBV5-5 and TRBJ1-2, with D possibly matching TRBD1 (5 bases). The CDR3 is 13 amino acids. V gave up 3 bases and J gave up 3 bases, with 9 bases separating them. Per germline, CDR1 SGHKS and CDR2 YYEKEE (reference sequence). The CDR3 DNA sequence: TGTGCCAGCAGCTCCGGGACCGACTATGGCTACACCTTC. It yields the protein CASSSGTDYGYTF.

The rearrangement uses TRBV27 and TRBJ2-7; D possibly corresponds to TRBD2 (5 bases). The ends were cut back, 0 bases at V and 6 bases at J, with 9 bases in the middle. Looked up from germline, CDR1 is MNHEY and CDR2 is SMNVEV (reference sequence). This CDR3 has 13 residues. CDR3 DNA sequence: TGTGCCAGCAGTTTATCGATGGGAGCCGAGCAGTACTTC. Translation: CASSLSMGAEQYF.

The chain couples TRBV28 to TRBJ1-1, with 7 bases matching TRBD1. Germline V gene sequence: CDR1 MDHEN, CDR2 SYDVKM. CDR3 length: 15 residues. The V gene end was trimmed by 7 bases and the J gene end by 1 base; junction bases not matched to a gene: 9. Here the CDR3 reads CASTQTGQPNTEAFF. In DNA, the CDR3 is TGTGCCAGCACCCAAACGGGACAGCCGAACACTGAAGCTTTCTTT.

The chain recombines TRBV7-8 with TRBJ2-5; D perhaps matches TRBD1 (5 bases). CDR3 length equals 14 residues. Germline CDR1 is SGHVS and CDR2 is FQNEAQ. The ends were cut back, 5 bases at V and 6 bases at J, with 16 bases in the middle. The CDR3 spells CASSPASGQKTQYF. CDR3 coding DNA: TGTGCCAGCAGCCCCGCTTCAGGGCAGAAGACCCAGTACTTC.

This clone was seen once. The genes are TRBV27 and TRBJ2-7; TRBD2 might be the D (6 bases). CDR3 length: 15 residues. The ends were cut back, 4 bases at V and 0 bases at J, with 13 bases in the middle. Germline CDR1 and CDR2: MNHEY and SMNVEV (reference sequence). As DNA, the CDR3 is TGTGCCAGCAGTTCAACCGGGACTGCCTCCTACGAGCAGTACTTC. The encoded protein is CASSSTGTASYEQYF.

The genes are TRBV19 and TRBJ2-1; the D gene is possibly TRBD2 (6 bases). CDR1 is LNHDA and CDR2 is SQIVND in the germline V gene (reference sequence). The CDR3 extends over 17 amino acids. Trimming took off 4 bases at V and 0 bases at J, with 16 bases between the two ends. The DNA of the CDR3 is TGTGCCAGTAGTACCTATAGCGGAGCCAGCTCCTACAATGAGCAGTTCTTC. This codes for CASSTYSGASSYNEQFF.

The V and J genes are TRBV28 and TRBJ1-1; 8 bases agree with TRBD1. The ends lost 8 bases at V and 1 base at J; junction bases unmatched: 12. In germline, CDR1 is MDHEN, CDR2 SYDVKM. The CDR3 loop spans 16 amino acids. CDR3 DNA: TGTGCCAGCGGTTCCGGGACAGGCTACTCGAACACTGAAGCTTTCTTT. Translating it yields CASGSGTGYSNTEAFF.

The CDR3 reads CASRPGIHSDEQYF. DNA of the CDR3: TGTGCCAGCAGACCGGGTATCCACTCGGACGAGCAGTACTTC. V and J are TRBV9 and TRBJ2-7; no firm D call. The V end was cut by 5 bases, the J end by 5 bases, with 17 bases between. This CDR3 has 14 residues. Germline V gene sequence: CDR1 SGDLS, CDR2 YYNGEE.

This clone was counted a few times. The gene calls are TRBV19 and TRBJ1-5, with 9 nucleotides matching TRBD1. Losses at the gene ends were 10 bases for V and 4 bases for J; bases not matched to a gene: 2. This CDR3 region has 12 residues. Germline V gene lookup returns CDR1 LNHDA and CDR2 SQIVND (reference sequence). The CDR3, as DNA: TGTGCCACCGGGACAGGGAATCAGCCCCAGCATTTT. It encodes CATGTGNQPQHF.

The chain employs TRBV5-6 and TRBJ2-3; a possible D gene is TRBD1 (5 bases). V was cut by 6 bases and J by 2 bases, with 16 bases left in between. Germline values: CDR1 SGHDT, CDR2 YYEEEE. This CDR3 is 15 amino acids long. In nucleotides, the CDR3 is TGTGCCAGCACCCAGGGCAGCCTAATCACAGATACGCAGTATTTT. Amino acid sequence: CASTQGSLITDTQYF.

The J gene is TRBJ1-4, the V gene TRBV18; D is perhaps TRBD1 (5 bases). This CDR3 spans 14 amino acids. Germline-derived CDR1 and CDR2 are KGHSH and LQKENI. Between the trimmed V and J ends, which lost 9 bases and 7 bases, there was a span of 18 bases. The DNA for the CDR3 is TGTGCCAGTTCCGGCGGGGACGGGGCTGAAAAACTGTTTTTT. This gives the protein CASSGGDGAEKLFF.

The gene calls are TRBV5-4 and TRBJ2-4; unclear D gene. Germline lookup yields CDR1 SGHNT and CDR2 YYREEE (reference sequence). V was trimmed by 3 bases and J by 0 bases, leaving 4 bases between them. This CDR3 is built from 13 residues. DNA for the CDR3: TGTGCCAGCAGCTCTGAAGCCAAAAACATTCAGTACTTC. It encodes CASSSEAKNIQYF.

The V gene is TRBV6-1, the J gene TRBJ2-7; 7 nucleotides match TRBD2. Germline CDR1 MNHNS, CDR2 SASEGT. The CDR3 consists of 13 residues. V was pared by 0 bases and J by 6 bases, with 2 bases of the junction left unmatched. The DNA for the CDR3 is TGTGCCAGCAGTGAAGCGGGACTAATCGAGCAGTACTTC. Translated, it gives CASSEAGLIEQYF.

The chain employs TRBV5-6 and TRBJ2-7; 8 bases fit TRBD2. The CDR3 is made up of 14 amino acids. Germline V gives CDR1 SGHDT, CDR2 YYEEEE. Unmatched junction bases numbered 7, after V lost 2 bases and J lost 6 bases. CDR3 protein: CASSLAGAVVEQYF. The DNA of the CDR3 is TGTGCCAGCAGCTTAGCGGGGGCGGTAGTCGAGCAGTACTTC.

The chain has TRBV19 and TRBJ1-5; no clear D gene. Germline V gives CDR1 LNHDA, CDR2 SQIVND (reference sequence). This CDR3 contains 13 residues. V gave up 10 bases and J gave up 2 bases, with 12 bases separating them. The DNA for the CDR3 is TGTGCCAATTCGTCACCTGGCAATCAGCCCCAGCATTTT. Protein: CANSSPGNQPQHF. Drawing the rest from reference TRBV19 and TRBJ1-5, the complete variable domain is DGGITQSPKYLFRKEGQNVTLSCEQNLNHDAMYWYRQDPGQGLRLIYYSQIVNDFQKGDIAEGYSVSREKKESFPLTVTSAQKNPTAFYLCANSSPGNQPQHFGDGTRLSIL.

Written as DNA, the CDR3 is TGTGCCAGCAGCCATACTACCGGGACAGCGAACACTGAAGCTTTCTTT. Its translation is CASSHTTGTANTEAFF. The chain joins TRBV7-8 to TRBJ1-1; 7 bases are a match to TRBD1. This CDR3 region has 16 residues. Germline loops: CDR1 SGHVS, CDR2 FQNEAQ. Trimming took 5 bases from V and 1 from J; bases not matched to a gene: 10.

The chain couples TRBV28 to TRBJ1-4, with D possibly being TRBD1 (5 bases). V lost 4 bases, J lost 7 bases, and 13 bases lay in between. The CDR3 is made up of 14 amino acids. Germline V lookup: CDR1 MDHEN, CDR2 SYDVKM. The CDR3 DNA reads TGTGCCAGCAGTTCCAGGGTAATTGGTGAAAAACTGTTTTTT. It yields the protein CASSSRVIGEKLFF.

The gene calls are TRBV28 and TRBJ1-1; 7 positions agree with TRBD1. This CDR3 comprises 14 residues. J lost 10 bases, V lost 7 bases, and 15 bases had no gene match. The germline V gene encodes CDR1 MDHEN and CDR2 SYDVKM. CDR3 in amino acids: CASTGRGQESRAFF. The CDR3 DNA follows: TGTGCCAGCACGGGGAGGGGGCAGGAAAGTAGAGCTTTCTTT.

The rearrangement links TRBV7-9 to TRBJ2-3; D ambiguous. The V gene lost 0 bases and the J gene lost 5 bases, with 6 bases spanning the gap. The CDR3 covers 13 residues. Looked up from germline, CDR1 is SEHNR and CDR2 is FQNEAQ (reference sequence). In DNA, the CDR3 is TGTGCCAGCAGCTTAGCGGGAATAGATACGCAGTATTTT. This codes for CASSLAGIDTQYF.

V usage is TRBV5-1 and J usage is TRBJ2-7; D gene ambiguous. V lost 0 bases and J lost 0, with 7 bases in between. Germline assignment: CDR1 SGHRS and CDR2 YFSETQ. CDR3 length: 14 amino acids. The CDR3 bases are TGCGCCAGCAGCTTGGCGGTAAGCTCCTACGAGCAGTACTTC. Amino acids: CASSLAVSSYEQYF.

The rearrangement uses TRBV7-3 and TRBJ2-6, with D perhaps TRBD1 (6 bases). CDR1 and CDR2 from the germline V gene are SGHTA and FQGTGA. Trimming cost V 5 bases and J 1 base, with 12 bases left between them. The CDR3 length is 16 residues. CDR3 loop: CASSTWTVSGANVLTF. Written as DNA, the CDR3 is TGTGCCAGCAGCACATGGACAGTTTCTGGGGCCAACGTCCTGACTTTC. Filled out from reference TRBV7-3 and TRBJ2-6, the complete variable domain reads GAGVSQTPSNKVTEKGKYVELRCDPISGHTALYWYRQSLGQGPEFLIYFQGTGAADDSGLPNDRFFAVRPEGSVSTLKIQRTERGDSAVYLCASSTWTVSGANVLTFGAGSRLTVL.

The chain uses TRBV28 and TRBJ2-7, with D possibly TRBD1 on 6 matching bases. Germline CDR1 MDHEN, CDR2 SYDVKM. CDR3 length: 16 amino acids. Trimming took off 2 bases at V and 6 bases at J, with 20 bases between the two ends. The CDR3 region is CASSLRIGRGPGEQYF. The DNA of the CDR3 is TGTGCCAGCAGTTTAAGGATTGGCAGGGGCCCCGGCGAGCAGTACTTC. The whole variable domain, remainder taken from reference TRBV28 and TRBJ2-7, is DVKVTQSSRYLVKRTGEKVFLECVQDMDHENMFWYRQDPGLGLRLIYFSYDVKMKEKGDIPEGYSVSREKKERFSLILESASTNQTSMYLCASSLRIGRGPGEQYFGPGTRLTVT.

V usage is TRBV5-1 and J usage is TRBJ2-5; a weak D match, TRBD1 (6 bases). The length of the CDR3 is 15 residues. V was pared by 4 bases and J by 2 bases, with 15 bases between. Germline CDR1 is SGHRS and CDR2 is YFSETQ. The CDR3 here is CASSPTWGLQETQYF. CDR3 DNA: TGCGCCAGCAGCCCGACCTGGGGGCTTCAAGAGACCCAGTACTTC.